Below, one T cell receptor beta chain is given with its context. The CDR3 has 14 amino acids. Germline CDR1 and CDR2: LGHNT and FRNRAP. Deletions cut 2 bases from V and 5 bases from J, with 12 bases between. This specimen belongs to a study of shared T cell receptors in the human thymus. The method was immunoSEQ multiplex PCR; TCRdb's version includes in-frame clones alone and lacks a portion of them. The sample contains some 760,000 clones, approximately 83% of which appear only once. The same specimen was also included in a second study, on human thymus T cells. As that study records: The donor group consisted of healthy Finnish infants who were having corrective surgery for congenital heart defects. Thymus tissue was removed during corrective cardiac surgery. The authors found apparently biased V and J gene usage in thymic and blood repertoires.

V is TRBV12-5 and J is TRBJ1-1; tentatively, D is TRBD1 (6 bases). Source material: thymocytes. The sequence was collected from a girl in the first two years of life with a congenital heart defect. The CDR3 coding sequence is TGTGCTAGTGGTTTGCGGGGGGCGGTGACTGAAGCTTTCTTT. This encodes CASGLRGAVTEAFF.